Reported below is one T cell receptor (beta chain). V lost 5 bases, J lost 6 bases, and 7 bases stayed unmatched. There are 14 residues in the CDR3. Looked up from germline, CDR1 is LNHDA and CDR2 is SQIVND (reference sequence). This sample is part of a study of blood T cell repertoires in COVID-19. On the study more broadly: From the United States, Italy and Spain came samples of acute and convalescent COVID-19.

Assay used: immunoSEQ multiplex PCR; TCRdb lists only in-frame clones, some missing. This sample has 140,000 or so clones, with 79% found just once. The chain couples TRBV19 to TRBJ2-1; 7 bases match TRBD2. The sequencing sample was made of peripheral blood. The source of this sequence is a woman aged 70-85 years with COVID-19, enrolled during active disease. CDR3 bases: TGTGCCAGTAGTTTAGCGGGTCTATTCAATGAGCAGTTCTTC. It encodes CASSLAGLFNEQFF. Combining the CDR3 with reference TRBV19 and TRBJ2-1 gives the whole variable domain DGGITQSPKYLFRKEGQNVTLSCEQNLNHDAMYWYRQDPGQGLRLIYYSQIVNDFQKGDIAEGYSVSREKKESFPLTVTSAQKNPTAFYLCASSLAGLFNEQFFGPGTRLTVL.